These T cell receptor beta chains were read from a single sample in a study of spatial heterogeneity in lung cancer. In TCRdb, the 5' RACE reads were re-called with MiXCR into one record per CDR3 protein. The data contain 5,000 to 8,000 distinct CDR3 sequences, less than 8% of them singletons. Sequencing used lung tumor tissue, obtained at surgery. The receptor source for this set is a male donor with early-stage non-small cell lung cancer. CDR3s include the opening cysteine and the closing phenylalanine or tryptophan. Fields, in order: D gene, clone size, V gene, J gene, CDR3 DNA, CDR3 protein. The D gene is left open where the match is weak. Rows give clone size only sometimes, using once, few, many, or a class for an expanded clone.

TRBD1,many,TRBV19,TRBJ1-5,TGTGCCAGTAGCCCGGACAGGGCTGGGCCCCAGCATTTT,CASSPDRAGPQHF
TRBD1,medium-sized,TRBV12-3/TRBV12-4,TRBJ2-7,TGTGCCAGCACGGACAGGGTTTACGAGCAGTACTTC,CASTDRVYEQYF
.,medium-sized,TRBV4-1,TRBJ2-1,TGCGCCAGCAGCCAACCCCGGGACTCCCGCTACAATGAGCAGTTCTTC,CASSQPRDSRYNEQFF
.,medium-sized,TRBV12-3/TRBV12-4,TRBJ2-3,TGTGCCAGCAGTATAAGCACAGATACGCAGTATTTT,CASSISTDTQYF
TRBD1,.,TRBV7-9,TRBJ2-1,TGTGCCAGCAGCACACCGGACAGGGGGCGTATATACAATGAGCAGTTCTTC,CASSTPDRGRIYNEQFF
.,few,TRBV10-1,TRBJ1-1,TGCGCCAGCAGTGAGTCGAGACAGGCGCTCACTGAAGCTTTCTTT,CASSESRQALTEAFF
TRBD2,many,TRBV12-3/TRBV12-4,TRBJ2-3,TGTGCCAGCACCCATAGCGGGGGGCCAGATACGCAGTATTTT,CASTHSGGPDTQYF
.,medium-sized,TRBV3-1,TRBJ1-2,TGTGCCAGCAGCCAAGAATGGGGTAATAATAACTATGGCTACACCTTC,CASSQEWGNNNYGYTF
TRBD2,.,TRBV7-2,TRBJ2-5,TGTGCCAGCAGCTTAATCCAGCGGGGGGGCAGCGAGACCCAGTACTTC,CASSLIQRGGSETQYF
.,many,TRBV2,TRBJ1-1,TGTGCCAGGGGGGAACCCACTGAAGCTTTCTTT,CARGEPTEAFF
TRBD1,.,TRBV28,TRBJ2-7,TGTGCCAGCAGTCCCCCCCCCGGACAGGGACGGAACGAGCAGTACTTC,CASSPPPGQGRNEQYF
.,medium-sized,TRBV5-6,TRBJ2-3,TGTGCCAGCAGCTTGGAAGAGGTTGATACGCAGTATTTT,CASSLEEVDTQYF
.,few,TRBV7-9,TRBJ1-2,TGTGCTACTTGGCGGGGTATCTATGGCTACACCTTC,CATWRGIYGYTF
TRBD2,many,TRBV3-1,TRBJ2-6,TGTGCCAGCAGCCGGACTAGCGCTGGGGCCAACGTCCTGACTTTC,CASSRTSAGANVLTF
TRBD2,medium-sized,TRBV3-1,TRBJ2-1,TGTGCCAGCAGCCAAGGGGGAATGGGTACTAGCGGGAGGAACAATGAGCAGTTCTTC,CASSQGGMGTSGRNNEQFF
.,many,TRBV5-1,TRBJ1-1,TGCGCCAGCAGCTTGGCAGGGGAAAGCACTGAAGCTTTCTTT,CASSLAGESTEAFF
.,many,TRBV12-3/TRBV12-4,TRBJ2-1,TGTGCCAGCAGTTTATGGGGTAGCAGCAATGAGCAGTTCTTC,CASSLWGSSNEQFF
TRBD2,medium-sized,TRBV12-3/TRBV12-4,TRBJ2-2,TGTGCCAGCAGTTTGAGGCGGGGGGGTGCTGGGGAGCTGTTTTTT,CASSLRRGGAGELFF
TRBD2,medium-sized,TRBV20-1,TRBJ2-1,TGCAGTGCTAGAGCGGGGGGGGTTAGTAGGAATGAGCAGTTCTTC,CSARAGGVSRNEQFF
TRBD1,medium-sized,TRBV2,TRBJ2-7,TGTGCCAGAGGACAGGCCGCCTACGAGCAGTACTTC,CARGQAAYEQYF
TRBD2,medium-sized,TRBV18,TRBJ2-1,TGTGCCAGCTCAGGACTAGCGGGAGGGCCTCGCTCCTACAATGAGCAGTTCTTC,CASSGLAGGPRSYNEQFF
.,medium-sized,TRBV6-1,TRBJ1-4,TGTGCCAGCAGCACGGACGGTGTGGAAAAACTGTTTTTT,CASSTDGVEKLFF
TRBD2,few,TRBV5-1,TRBJ2-5,TGCGCCAGCAGCTTGGATCTAGCGGCATACCAAGAGACCCAGTACTTC,CASSLDLAAYQETQYF
.,many,TRBV12-3/TRBV12-4,TRBJ2-5,TGTGCCAGCAGTACCGCGAGGGGGGGAGAAGAGACCCAGTACTTC,CASSTARGGEETQYF
.,medium-sized,TRBV27,TRBJ1-5,TGTGCCAGCAGCCCCACCCCCATTGGGGGCAATCAGCCCCAGCATTTT,CASSPTPIGGNQPQHF
.,.,TRBV5-6,TRBJ2-3,TGTGGCAGCAGCCGGGACCGCACAGATACGCAGTATTTT,CGSSRDRTDTQYF
.,large,TRBV10-1,TRBJ2-5,TGCGCCAGCAGTGAGGACGTGGGAGGAGAGACCCAGTACTTC,CASSEDVGGETQYF
.,medium-sized,TRBV7-6,TRBJ2-7,TGTGCCAGCAGCTTAGGCCCCTCCTACGAGCAGTACTTC,CASSLGPSYEQYF
TRBD1,medium-sized,TRBV28,TRBJ2-5,TGTGCCAGCAGTTTCTTAGACAGGGAGAGGATTGAGACCCAGTACTTC,CASSFLDRERIETQYF
.,many,TRBV11-3,TRBJ2-2,TGTGCCAGCAGCCAGACCACCCAGAGCACCGGGGAGCTGTTTTTT,CASSQTTQSTGELFF
TRBD2,medium-sized,TRBV11-2,TRBJ2-1,TGTGCCAGCAGCTTAGGGCGAGGGGGACTAGCGGGACCTCGCGATGAGCAGTTCTTC,CASSLGRGGLAGPRDEQFF
.,medium-sized,TRBV27,TRBJ2-2,TGTGCCAGCAGTTTATACAGGGTAGGCACCGGGGAGCTGTTTTTT,CASSLYRVGTGELFF
TRBD1,medium-sized,TRBV6-5,TRBJ1-5,TGTGCCAGCAGTCGCGCCGGGACAGGGGTCAATCAGCCCCAGCATTTT,CASSRAGTGVNQPQHF
.,many,TRBV25-1,TRBJ2-1,TGTGCCAGCAGTGAGCCGGGGGTAGCCTACAATGAGCAGTTCTTC,CASSEPGVAYNEQFF
TRBD2,medium-sized,TRBV9,TRBJ2-3,TGTGCCAGCAGCGTCGCCGGGACTAGCGGGCAAGATACGCAGTATTTT,CASSVAGTSGQDTQYF
.,large,TRBV7-2,TRBJ2-1,TGTGCCAGCAGCCCTACGTCAAGCTCCTACAATGAGCAGTTCTTC,CASSPTSSSYNEQFF
TRBD2,.,TRBV12-3/TRBV12-4,TRBJ2-3,TGTGCCAGCAGTCCCCCGGGACTAGCGGGAGGAGGCACGCAGTATTTT,CASSPPGLAGGGTQYF
TRBD1,many,TRBV24-1,TRBJ2-3,TGTGCCACCAACGCTCAGGGGGTTGATACGCAGTATTTT,CATNAQGVDTQYF
TRBD2,.,TRBV5-4,TRBJ2-1,TGTGCCAGCAGCCCGTGGACTAGCGGGAACAATGAGCAGTTCTTC,CASSPWTSGNNEQFF
TRBD2,many,TRBV6-5,TRBJ2-7,TGTGCCAGCAGTTACCTAGCGGGAGACAACTACGAGCAGTACTTC,CASSYLAGDNYEQYF
TRBD1,many,TRBV7-9,TRBJ2-7,TGTGCCAGCAGCCTGGGACAGGGGAATTACGAGCAGTACTTC,CASSLGQGNYEQYF
.,many,TRBV7-2,TRBJ1-1,TGTGCCAGCAGCCTACAGGGTATGAACACTGAAGCTTTCTTT,CASSLQGMNTEAFF
.,many,TRBV6-5,TRBJ1-6,TGTGCCAGCAGTTTCCAGGTGCCGGGATCGAATTCACCCCTCCACTTT,CASSFQVPGSNSPLHF
.,many,TRBV11-2,TRBJ2-7,TGTGCTAATGCCCGGGACGCCGCCTACGAGCAGTACTTC,CANARDAAYEQYF
TRBD2,few,TRBV7-9,TRBJ2-3,TGTGCCAGCAGCTTCAGGCGCGGGGGAACAGATACGCAGTATTTT,CASSFRRGGTDTQYF
.,medium-sized,TRBV6-5,TRBJ2-5,TGTGCCAGCAGTGAACGACATGGGGGCGGTCGAGAGACCCAGTACTTC,CASSERHGGGRETQYF
.,medium-sized,TRBV4-1,TRBJ1-5,TGCGCCAGCAGCCAAGAAGGGTGGCCGGAGGTAGGCAATCAGCCCCAGCATTTT,CASSQEGWPEVGNQPQHF
TRBD2,medium-sized,TRBV20-1,TRBJ2-2,TGCAGTGCTAGTCGGCGGGAGGACACCGGGGAGCTGTTTTTT,CSASRREDTGELFF
.,medium-sized,TRBV12-3/TRBV12-4,TRBJ2-3,TGTGCCAGCAGTTGGGGAGGAGGCACAGATACGCAGTATTTT,CASSWGGGTDTQYF
.,many,TRBV10-3,TRBJ2-3,TGTGCCATCTCCCCGCCTAGCGTAGATACGCAGTATTTT,CAISPPSVDTQYF
TRBD2,many,TRBV11-2,TRBJ2-7,TGTGCCAGCAGCTCACAGACTAGCGGGAGTGGCGAGCAGTACTTC,CASSSQTSGSGEQYF
TRBD1,.,TRBV19,TRBJ2-7,TGTGCCAGCCAGGACAGGGGGAGGGAGCAGTACTTC,CASQDRGREQYF
.,many,TRBV20-1,TRBJ2-3,TGCAGTGCTCTTCCGGGACTCAGCACAGATACGCAGTATTTT,CSALPGLSTDTQYF
.,medium-sized,TRBV28,TRBJ2-5,TGTGCCAGCAGTACATACTATCAAGAGACCCAGTACTTC,CASSTYYQETQYF
TRBD2,medium-sized,TRBV14,TRBJ2-1,TGTGCCAGCAGCTCCCGAGCGGGAGGGTACAATGAGCAGTTCTTC,CASSSRAGGYNEQFF
TRBD1,medium-sized,TRBV30,TRBJ1-4,TGTGCCTGGAGCGGGGGACTCGGGACAGGTCGTGAAAAACTGTTTTTT,CAWSGGLGTGREKLFF
.,medium-sized,TRBV11-2,TRBJ2-7,TGTGCCAGCAGCTTACCCGGGACGATGTCCTACGAGCAGTACTTC,CASSLPGTMSYEQYF
TRBD2,.,TRBV11-2,TRBJ2-3,TGTGCCAGCAGCTTAGTCCTAGCGGGAATCACAGATACGCAGTATTTT,CASSLVLAGITDTQYF
TRBD2,many,TRBV27,TRBJ2-3,TGTGCCAGCAGTCCCCCCACCTCGCGGGGGGGCGCAGATACGCAGTATTTT,CASSPPTSRGGADTQYF